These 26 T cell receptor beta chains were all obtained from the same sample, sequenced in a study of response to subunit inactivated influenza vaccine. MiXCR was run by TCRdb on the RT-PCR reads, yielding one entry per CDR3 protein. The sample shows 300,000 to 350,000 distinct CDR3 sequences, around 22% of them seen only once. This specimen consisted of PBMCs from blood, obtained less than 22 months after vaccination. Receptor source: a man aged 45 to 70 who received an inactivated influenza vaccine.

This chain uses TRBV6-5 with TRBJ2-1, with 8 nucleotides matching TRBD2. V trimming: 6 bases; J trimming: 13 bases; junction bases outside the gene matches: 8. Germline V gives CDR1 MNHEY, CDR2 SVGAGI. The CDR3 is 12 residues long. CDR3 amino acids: CASRSSGSPQFF. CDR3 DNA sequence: TGTGCCAGCAGGAGCAGCGGGAGCCCCCAGTTCTTC.

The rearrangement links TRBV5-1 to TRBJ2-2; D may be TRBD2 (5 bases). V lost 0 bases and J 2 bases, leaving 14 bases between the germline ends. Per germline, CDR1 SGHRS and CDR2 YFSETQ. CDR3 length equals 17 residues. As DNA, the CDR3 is TGCGCCAGCAGCTTGGTTTCAGGAGGCCTAAACACCGGGGAGCTGTTTTTT. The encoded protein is CASSLVSGGLNTGELFF.

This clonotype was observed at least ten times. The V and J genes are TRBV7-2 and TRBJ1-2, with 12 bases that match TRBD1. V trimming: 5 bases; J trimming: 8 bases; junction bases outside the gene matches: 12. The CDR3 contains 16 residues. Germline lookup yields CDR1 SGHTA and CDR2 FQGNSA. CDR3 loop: CASSSRDRGPRQGYTF. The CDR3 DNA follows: TGTGCCAGCAGCAGCCGGGACAGGGGGCCTCGACAAGGCTACACCTTC.

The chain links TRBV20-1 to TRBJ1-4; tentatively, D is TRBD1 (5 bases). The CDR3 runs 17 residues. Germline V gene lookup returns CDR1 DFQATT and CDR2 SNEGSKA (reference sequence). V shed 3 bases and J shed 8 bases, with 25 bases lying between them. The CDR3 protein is CSASNPVVDTGGEKLFF. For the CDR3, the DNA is TGCAGTGCTAGTAATCCGGTCGTGGACACGGGAGGCGAAAAACTGTTTTTT.

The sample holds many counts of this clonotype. CDR3 sequence reads: CASDSRGTEAFF. The DNA for the CDR3 is TGTGCCAGCGACAGCCGTGGCACTGAAGCTTTCTTT. The chain links TRBV25-1 to TRBJ1-1; TRBD1 might be the D (5 bases). This CDR3 has 12 residues. Germline CDR1 reads MGHDK; CDR2 reads SYGVNS. Trimming took 8 bases from V and 4 from J, leaving 11 bases between them.

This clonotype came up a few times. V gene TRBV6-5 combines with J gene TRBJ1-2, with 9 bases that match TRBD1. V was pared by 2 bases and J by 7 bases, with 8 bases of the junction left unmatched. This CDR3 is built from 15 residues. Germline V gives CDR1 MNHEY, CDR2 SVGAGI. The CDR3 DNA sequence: TGTGCCAGCAGTTACCCGCCGGGACAGGGAGGTGGCTACACCTTC. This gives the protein CASSYPPGQGGGYTF.

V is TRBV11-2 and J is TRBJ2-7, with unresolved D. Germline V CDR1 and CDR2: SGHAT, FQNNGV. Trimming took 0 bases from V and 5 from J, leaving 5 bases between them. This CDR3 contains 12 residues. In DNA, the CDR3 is TGTGCCAGCAGCTTAGATCGCGACGAGCAGTACTTC. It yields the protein CASSLDRDEQYF.

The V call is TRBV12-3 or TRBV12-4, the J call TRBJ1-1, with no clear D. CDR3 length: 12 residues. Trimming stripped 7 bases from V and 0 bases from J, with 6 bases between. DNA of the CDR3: TGTGCCAGCATGGGGTTGAACACTGAAGCTTTCTTT. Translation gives CASMGLNTEAFF.

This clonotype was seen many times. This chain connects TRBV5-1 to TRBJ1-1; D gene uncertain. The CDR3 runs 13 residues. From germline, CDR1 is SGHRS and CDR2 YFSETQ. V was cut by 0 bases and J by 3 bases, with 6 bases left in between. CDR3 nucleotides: TGCGCCAGCAGCTTGGACGGGGACACTGAAGCTTTCTTT. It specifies CASSLDGDTEAFF.

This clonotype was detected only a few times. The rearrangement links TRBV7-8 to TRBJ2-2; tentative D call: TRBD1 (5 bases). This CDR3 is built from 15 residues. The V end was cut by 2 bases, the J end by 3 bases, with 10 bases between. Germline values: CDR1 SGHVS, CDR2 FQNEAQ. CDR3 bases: TGTGCCAGCAGCTTATATCCAGGGTACACCGGGGAGCTGTTTTTT. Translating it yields CASSLYPGYTGELFF.

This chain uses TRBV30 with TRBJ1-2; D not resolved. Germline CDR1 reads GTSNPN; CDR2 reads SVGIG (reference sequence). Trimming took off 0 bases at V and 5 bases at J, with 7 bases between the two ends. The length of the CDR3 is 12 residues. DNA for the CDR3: TGTGCCTGGAGTGTTCAGATGTATGGCTACACCTTC. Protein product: CAWSVQMYGYTF.

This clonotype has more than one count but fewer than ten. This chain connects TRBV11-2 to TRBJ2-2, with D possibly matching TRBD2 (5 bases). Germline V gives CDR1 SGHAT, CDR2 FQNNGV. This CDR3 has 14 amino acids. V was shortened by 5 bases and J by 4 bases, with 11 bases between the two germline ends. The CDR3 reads CASSPRTVTGELFF. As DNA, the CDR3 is TGTGCCAGCAGCCCGAGGACTGTCACCGGGGAGCTGTTTTTT.

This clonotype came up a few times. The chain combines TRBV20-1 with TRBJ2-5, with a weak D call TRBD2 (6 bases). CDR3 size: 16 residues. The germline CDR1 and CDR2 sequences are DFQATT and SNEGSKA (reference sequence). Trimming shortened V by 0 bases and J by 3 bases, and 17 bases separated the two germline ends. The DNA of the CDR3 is TGCAGTGCTAGAGACCCCACCGGAGGGAGCAAAGAGACCCAGTACTTC. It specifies CSARDPTGGSKETQYF.

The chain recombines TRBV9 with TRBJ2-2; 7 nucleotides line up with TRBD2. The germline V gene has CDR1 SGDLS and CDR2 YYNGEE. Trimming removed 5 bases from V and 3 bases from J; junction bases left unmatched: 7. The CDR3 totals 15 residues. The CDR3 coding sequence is TGTGCCAGCAGTGAAGCGGGGATCGACACCGGGGAGCTGTTTTTT. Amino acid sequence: CASSEAGIDTGELFF. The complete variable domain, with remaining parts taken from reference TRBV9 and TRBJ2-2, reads DSGVTQTPKHLITATGQRVTLRCSPRSGDLSVYWYQQSLDQGLQFLIQYYNGEERAKGNILERFSAQQFPDLHSELNLSSLELGDSALYFCASSEAGIDTGELFFGEGSRLTVL.

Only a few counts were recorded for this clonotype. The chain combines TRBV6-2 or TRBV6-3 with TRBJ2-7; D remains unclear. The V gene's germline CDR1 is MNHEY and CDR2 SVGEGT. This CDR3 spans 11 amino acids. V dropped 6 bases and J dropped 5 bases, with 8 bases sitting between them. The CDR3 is CASSWVNEQYF. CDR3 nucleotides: TGTGCCAGCAGCTGGGTCAACGAGCAGTACTTC.

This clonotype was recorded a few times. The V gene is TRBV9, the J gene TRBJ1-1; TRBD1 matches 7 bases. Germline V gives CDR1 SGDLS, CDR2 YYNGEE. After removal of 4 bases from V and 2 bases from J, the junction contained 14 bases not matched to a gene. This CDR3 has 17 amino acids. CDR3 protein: CASSPRGGGTLNTEAFF. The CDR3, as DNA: TGTGCCAGCAGCCCTAGAGGGGGCGGGACCCTAAACACTGAAGCTTTCTTT. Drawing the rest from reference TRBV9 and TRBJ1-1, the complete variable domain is DSGVTQTPKHLITATGQRVTLRCSPRSGDLSVYWYQQSLDQGLQFLIQYYNGEERAKGNILERFSAQQFPDLHSELNLSSLELGDSALYFCASSPRGGGTLNTEAFFGQGTRLTVV.

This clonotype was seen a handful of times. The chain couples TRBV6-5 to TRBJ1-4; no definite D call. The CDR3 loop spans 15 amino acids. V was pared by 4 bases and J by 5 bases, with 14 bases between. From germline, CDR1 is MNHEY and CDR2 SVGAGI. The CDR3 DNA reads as TGTGCCAGCAGTTCCATCGGACTATCGAATGAAAAACTGTTTTTT. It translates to CASSSIGLSNEKLFF.

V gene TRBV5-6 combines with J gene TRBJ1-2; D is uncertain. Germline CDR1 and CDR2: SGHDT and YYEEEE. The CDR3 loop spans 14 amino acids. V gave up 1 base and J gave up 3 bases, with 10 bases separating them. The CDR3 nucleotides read TGTGCCAGCAGCTTGAGAGGACGGCACTATGGCTACACCTTC. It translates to CASSLRGRHYGYTF. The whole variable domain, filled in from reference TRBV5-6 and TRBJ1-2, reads DAGVTQSPTHLIKTRGQQVTLRCSPKSGHDTVSWYQQALGQGPQFIFQYYEEEERQRGNFPDRFSGHQFPNYSSELNVNALLLGDSALYLCASSLRGRHYGYTFGSGTRLTVV.

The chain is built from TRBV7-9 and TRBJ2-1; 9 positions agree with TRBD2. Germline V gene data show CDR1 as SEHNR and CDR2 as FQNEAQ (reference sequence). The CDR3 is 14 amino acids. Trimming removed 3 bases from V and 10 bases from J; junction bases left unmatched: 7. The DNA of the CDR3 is TGTGCCAGCAGCTTCCAGCGGGGGGTACAAGAGCAGTTCTTC. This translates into CASSFQRGVQEQFF.

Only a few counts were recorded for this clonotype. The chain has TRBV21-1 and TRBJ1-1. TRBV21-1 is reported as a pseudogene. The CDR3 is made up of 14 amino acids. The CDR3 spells CASPYNQSDTEAFF. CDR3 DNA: TGTGCCAGCCCCTACAACCAGAGCGACACTGAAGCTTTCTTT.

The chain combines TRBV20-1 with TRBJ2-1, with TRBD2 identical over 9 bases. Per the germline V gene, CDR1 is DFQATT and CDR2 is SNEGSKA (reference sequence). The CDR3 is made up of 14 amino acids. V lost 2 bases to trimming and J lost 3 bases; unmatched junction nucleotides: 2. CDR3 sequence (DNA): TGCAGTGCTAGACTAGCGGGAATCTACAATGAGCAGTTCTTC. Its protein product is CSARLAGIYNEQFF.

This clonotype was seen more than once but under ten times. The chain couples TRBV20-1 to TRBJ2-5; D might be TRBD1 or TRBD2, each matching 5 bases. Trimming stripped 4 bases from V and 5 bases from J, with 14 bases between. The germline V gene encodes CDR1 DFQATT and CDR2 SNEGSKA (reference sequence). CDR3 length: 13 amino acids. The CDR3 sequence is CSATTEGLETQYF. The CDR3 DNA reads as TGCAGTGCTACGACAGAGGGGTTGGAGACCCAGTACTTC.

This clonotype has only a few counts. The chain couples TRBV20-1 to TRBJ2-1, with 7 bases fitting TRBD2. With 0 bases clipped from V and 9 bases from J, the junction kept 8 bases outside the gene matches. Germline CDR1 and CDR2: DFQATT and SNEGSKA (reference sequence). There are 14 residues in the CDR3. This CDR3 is CSAREGGRGGEQFF. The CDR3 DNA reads TGCAGTGCTAGAGAAGGCGGGAGAGGCGGTGAGCAGTTCTTC.

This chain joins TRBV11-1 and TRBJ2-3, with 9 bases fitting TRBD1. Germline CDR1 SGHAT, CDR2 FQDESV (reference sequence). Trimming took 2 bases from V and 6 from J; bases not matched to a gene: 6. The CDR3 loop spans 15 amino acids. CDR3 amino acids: CASSLTTGGFDTQYF. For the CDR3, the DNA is TGTGCCAGCAGCTTAACGACAGGGGGATTTGATACGCAGTATTTT.

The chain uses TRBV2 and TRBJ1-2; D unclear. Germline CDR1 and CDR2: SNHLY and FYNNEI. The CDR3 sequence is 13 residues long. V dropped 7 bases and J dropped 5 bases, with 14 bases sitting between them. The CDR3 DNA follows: TGTGCCAGCATCAACAGCTTTGGGTATGGCTACACCTTC. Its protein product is CASINSFGYGYTF. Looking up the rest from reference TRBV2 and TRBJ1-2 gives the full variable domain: EPEVTQTPSHQVTQMGQEVILRCVPISNHLYFYWYRQILGQKVEFLVSFYNNEISEKSEIFDDQFSVERPDGSNFTLKIRSTKLEDSAMYFCASINSFGYGYTFGSGTRLTVV.

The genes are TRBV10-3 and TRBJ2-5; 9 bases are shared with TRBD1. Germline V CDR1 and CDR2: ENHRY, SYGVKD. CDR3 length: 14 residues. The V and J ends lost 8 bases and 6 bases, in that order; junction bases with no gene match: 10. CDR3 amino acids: CAIGGTGGAQTQYF. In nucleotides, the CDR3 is TGTGCCATCGGCGGTACAGGGGGCGCTCAGACCCAGTACTTC.